The clone carrying this TCR beta chain was observed a few times. The CDR3 extends over 12 amino acids. Germline V gives CDR1 MNHEY, CDR2 SMNVEV (reference sequence). V was cut by 5 bases and J by 3 bases, with 8 bases left in between. The sample comes from a study of response to subunit inactivated influenza vaccine. From the RT-PCR reads, TCRdb called clonotypes with MiXCR, one entry per CDR3 protein. This repertoire shows about 150,000 distinct CDR3 sequences, about 10% found once; its top ten account for 35% to 40%. The rearrangement links TRBV27 to TRBJ2-7; D is perhaps TRBD1 (5 bases). The clonotype originates from a man aged 50-75 years who received an inactivated influenza vaccine. The sequencing here drew on CD8+ T cells sorted from PBMCs, taken less than 30 months after vaccination. This chain's CDR3 is CASSITGYEQYF. CDR3 DNA: TGTGCCAGCAGTATAACAGGCTACGAGCAGTACTTC.